This T cell receptor beta chain was profiled in a study of T cells after yellow fever vaccination. CDR1 SGHRS and CDR2 YFSETQ come from the germline V gene. The CDR3 runs to 12 residues. Trimming stripped 0 bases from V and 10 bases from J, with 8 bases between. MiXCR, run by TCRdb on the 5' RACE reads, gives a single entry per CDR3 protein. Here the sample spans 250,000 to 300,000 distinct CDR3 sequences, around 5.3% being singletons. This clonotype came up a few times. The rearrangement joins TRBV5-1 to TRBJ2-1; D unresolved. Sequencing was performed on CD4+ T cells sorted from PBMCs, taken on the day of the yellow fever booster vaccination. This receptor was obtained from a man younger than 30 who received the YFV17D yellow fever vaccine. The CDR3 DNA reads TGCGCCAGCAGCTTGGGACTCAGGGAGCAGTTCTTC. Amino acid sequence: CASSLGLREQFF.